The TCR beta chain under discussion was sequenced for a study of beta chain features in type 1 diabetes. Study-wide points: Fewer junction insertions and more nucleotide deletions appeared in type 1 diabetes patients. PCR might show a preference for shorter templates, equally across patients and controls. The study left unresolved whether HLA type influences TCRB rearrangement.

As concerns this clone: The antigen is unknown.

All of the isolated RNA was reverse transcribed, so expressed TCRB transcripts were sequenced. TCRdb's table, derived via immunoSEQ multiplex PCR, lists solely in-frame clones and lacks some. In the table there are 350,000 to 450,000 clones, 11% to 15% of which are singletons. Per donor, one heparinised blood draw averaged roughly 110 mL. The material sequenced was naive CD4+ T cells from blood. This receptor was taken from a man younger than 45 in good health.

The CDR3 sequence: CASSSRTDLAKNIQYF. CDR3 coding DNA: TGTGCCAGCAGCTCAAGGACAGATCTAGCCAAAAACATTCAGTACTTC. J is TRBJ2-4 and V is TRBV7-9, with a possible D match to TRBD1 (6 bases). The CDR3 has 16 residues. With 4 bases removed from V and 0 bases from J, the gap between germline ends came to 13 bases. Looked up from germline, CDR1 is SEHNR and CDR2 is FQNEAQ (reference sequence).